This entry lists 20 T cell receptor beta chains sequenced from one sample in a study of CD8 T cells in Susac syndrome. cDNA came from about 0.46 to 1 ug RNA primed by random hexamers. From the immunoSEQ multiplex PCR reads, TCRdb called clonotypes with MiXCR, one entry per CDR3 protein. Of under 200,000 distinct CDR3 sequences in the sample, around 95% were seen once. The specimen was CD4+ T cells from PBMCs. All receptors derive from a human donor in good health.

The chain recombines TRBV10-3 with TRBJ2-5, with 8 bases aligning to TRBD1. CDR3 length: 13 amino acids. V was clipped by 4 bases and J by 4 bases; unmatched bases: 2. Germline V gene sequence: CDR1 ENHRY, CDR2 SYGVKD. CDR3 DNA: TGTGCCATCAGTGGAACAGGGGGAGAGACCCAGTACTTC. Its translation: CAISGTGGETQYF.

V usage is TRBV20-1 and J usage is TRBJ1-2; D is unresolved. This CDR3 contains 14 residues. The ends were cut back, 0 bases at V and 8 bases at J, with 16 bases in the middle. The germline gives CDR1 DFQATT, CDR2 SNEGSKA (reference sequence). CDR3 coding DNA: TGCAGTGCTAGAGATCCTCAGATTTTGGGAGGCTACACCTTC. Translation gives CSARDPQILGGYTF.

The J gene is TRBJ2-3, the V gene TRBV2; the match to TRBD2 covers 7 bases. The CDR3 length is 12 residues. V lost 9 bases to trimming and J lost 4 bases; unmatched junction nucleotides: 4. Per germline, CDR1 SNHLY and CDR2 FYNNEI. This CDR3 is CARAGLADTQYF. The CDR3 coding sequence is TGTGCCAGAGCGGGACTTGCAGATACGCAGTATTTT.

The CDR3 DNA is TGTGCCAGCAGCTTTGCGGGGGGGTACACAGATACGCAGTATTTT. Amino acids: CASSFAGGYTDTQYF. V is TRBV2 and J is TRBJ2-3, with 9 positions matching TRBD2. The CDR3 covers 15 residues. Germline values: CDR1 SNHLY, CDR2 FYNNEI. V was clipped by 6 bases and J by 2 bases; unmatched bases: 6.

CDR3 region: CASSLDRGRPDTQYF. The CDR3, as DNA: TGTGCCAGCTCCTTGGACAGGGGGCGTCCAGATACGCAGTATTTT. The V gene is TRBV18, the J gene TRBJ2-3; 11 bases fit TRBD1. Unmatched junction bases numbered 6, after V lost 6 bases and J lost 4 bases. This CDR3 has 15 amino acids. CDR1 is KGHSH, CDR2 LQKENI, per germline.

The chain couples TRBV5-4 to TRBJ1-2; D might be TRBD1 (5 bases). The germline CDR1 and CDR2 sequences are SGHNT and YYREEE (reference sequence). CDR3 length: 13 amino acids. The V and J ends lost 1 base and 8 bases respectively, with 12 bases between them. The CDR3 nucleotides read TGTGCCAGCAGCTTGTACGGGGGAAAAGGCTACACCTTC. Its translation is CASSLYGGKGYTF.

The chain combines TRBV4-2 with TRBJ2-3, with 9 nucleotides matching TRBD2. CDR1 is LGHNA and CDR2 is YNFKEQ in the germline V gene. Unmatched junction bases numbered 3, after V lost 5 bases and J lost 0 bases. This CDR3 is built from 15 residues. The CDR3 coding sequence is TGTGCCAGCAGCTTCCTAGCGGGGAGCACAGATACGCAGTATTTT. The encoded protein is CASSFLAGSTDTQYF.

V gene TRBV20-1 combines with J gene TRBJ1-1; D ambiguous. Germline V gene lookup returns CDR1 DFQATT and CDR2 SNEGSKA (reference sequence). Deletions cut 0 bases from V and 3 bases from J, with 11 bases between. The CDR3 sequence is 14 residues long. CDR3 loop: CSARDLRSDTEAFF. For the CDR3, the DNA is TGCAGTGCTAGAGATTTACGTTCGGACACTGAAGCTTTCTTT.

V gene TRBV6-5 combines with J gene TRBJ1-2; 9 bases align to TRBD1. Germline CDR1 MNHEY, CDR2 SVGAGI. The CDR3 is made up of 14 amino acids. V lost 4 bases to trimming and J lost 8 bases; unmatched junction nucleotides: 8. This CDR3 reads CASSFSDRGVGYTF. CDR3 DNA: TGTGCCAGCAGTTTCTCTGACAGGGGGGTCGGCTACACCTTC.

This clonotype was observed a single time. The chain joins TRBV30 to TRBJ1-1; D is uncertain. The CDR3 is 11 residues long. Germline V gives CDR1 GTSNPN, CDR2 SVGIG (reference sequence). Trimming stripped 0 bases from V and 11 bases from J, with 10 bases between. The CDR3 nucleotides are TGTGCCTGGAGTGTTTTGCCGGGGGCTTTCTTT. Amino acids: CAWSVLPGAFF.

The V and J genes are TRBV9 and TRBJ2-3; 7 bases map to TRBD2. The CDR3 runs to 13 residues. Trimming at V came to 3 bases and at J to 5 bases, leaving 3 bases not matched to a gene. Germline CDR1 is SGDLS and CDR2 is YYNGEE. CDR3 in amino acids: CASSERDVDTQYF. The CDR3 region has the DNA TGTGCCAGCAGCGAGCGGGATGTAGATACGCAGTATTTT. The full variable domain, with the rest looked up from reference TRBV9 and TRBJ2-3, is DSGVTQTPKHLITATGQRVTLRCSPRSGDLSVYWYQQSLDQGLQFLIQYYNGEERAKGNILERFSAQQFPDLHSELNLSSLELGDSALYFCASSERDVDTQYFGPGTRLTVL.

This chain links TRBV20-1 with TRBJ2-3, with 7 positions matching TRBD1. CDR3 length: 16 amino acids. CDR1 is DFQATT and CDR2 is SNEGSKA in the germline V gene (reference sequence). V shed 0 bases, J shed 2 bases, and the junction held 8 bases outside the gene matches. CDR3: CSARDPLQGITDTQYF. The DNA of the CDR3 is TGCAGTGCTAGAGATCCCCTACAGGGGATCACAGATACGCAGTATTTT.

CDR3 nucleotide sequence: TGTGCCAGCAGGGAGAGGGGGGGCCGCTACGAGCAGTACTTC. Protein: CASRERGGRYEQYF. The rearrangement links TRBV7-9 to TRBJ2-7; D might be TRBD2 (7 bases). The germline CDR1 and CDR2 sequences are SEHNR and FQNEAQ (reference sequence). With 6 bases removed from V and 3 bases from J, the gap between germline ends came to 15 bases. This CDR3 is built from 14 residues.

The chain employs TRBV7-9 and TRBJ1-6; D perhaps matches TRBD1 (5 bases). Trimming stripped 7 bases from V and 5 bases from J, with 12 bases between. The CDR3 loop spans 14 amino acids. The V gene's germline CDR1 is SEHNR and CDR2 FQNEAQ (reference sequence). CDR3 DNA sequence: TGTGCCAGCACCTCCGGGACGAATAATTCACCCCTCCACTTT. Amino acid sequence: CASTSGTNNSPLHF.

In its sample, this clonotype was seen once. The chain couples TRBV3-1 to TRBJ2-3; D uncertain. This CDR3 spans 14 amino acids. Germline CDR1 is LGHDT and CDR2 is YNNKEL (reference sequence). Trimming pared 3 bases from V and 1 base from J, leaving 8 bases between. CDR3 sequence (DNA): TGTGCCAGCAGCCACGTAGATGGCACAGATACGCAGTATTTT. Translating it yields CASSHVDGTDTQYF.

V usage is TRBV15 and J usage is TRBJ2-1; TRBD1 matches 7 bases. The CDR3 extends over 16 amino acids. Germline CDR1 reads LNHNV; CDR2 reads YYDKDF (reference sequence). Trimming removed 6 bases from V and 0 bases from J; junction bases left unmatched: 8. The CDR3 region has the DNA TGTGCCACCAGTTATCCGGGACAGCGCTCCTACAATGAGCAGTTCTTC. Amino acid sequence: CATSYPGQRSYNEQFF.

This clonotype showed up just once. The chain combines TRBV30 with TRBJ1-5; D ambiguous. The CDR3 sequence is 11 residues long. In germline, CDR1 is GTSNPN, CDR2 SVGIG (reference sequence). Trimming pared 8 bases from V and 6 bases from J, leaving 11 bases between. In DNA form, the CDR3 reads TGTGCCCTCGGTGAGGGTCAGCCCCAGCATTTT. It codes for CALGEGQPQHF.

The CDR3 here is CASSTGDRAPAQHF. CDR3 coding DNA: TGTGCCAGTAGTACTGGGGACAGGGCACCGGCCCAGCATTTT. The chain links TRBV19 to TRBJ1-5; 9 nucleotides agree with TRBD1. CDR1 is LNHDA and CDR2 is SQIVND in the germline V gene (reference sequence). V trimming: 4 bases; J trimming: 11 bases; junction bases outside the gene matches: 9. The CDR3 runs to 14 residues.

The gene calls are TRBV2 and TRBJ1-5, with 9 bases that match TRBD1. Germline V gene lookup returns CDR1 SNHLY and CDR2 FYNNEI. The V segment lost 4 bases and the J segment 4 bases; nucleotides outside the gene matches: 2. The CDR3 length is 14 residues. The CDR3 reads CASSADRGNQPQHF. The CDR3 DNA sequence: TGTGCCAGCAGTGCCGACAGGGGGAATCAGCCCCAGCATTTT.

CDR3 bases: TGTGCCAGCGGGGGACAGGGTTTGATCCTGACTTTC. Translating gives CASGGQGLILTF. The chain uses TRBV12-3 or TRBV12-4 and TRBJ2-6; 9 bases match TRBD1. With V trimmed by 8 bases and J by 14 bases, 7 bases remained unmatched. This CDR3 comprises 12 residues.